The 17 T cell receptor beta chains in this list originate from one sample, sequenced in a study of read filtering for tumor transcriptome and immune sequencing. The library was built from about 0.4 ug RNA with molecular barcoded adaptors for alpha/delta and beta/gamma chains. TCRdb used MiXCR to reprocess the reads, holding one entry per CDR3 protein. The sample consists of roughly 130,000 distinct CDR3 sequences, over 10% of them appearing once. The sample was a population of CD138-negative cells sorted from bone marrow. Receptor source: a donor aged 40 or over with multiple myeloma.

This chain joins TRBV10-3 and TRBJ2-2, with TRBD1 matching 7 bases. Germline V gene data show CDR1 as ENHRY and CDR2 as SYGVKD. The CDR3 is 15 amino acids. V trimming: 3 bases; J trimming: 4 bases; junction bases outside the gene matches: 5. The CDR3 sequence: CAISERGGLTGELFF. The CDR3 DNA follows: TGTGCCATCAGTGAAAGAGGGGGCCTCACCGGGGAGCTGTTTTTT.

This clonotype occurred a few times. A much larger clone lies one base from this, so it may be a read error. The chain uses TRBV6-6 and TRBJ2-1, with D uncertain. The CDR3 has 15 amino acids. From germline, CDR1 is MNHNY and CDR2 SVGAGI (reference sequence). This chain's CDR3 is CASSRIRAQQDEQLF. The CDR3 nucleotides are TGTGCCAGCAGTAGAATCCGGGCCCAGCAGGATGAGCAGCTCTTC.

This clonotype was seen many times. The rearrangement joins TRBV20-1 to TRBJ2-1, with TRBD2 matching over 11 bases. This CDR3 has 14 amino acids. Germline lookup yields CDR1 DFQATT and CDR2 SNEGSKA (reference sequence). V lost 5 bases, J lost 4 bases, and 4 bases stayed unmatched. The DNA for the CDR3 is TGCAGTGCTCGACTAGCGGGGCCATACAATGAGCAGTTCTTC. Its translation: CSARLAGPYNEQFF.

To note about this clonotype: One base away lies a much larger clone, so this may be a sequencing read error. The chain uses TRBV18 and TRBJ1-5; D gene ambiguous. The germline gives CDR1 KGHSH, CDR2 LQKENI. The CDR3 extends over 14 amino acids. The DNA of the CDR3 is TGTGTCAGCTCACCAAGGCCAGCGAATCAGCCCCAGCATTTT. This translates into CVSSPRPANQPQHF.

The sample holds many counts of this clonotype. The chain recombines TRBV29-1 with TRBJ1-5, with 9 bases fitting TRBD1. Germline CDR1 is SQVTM and CDR2 is ANQGSEA. The CDR3 totals 15 residues. Unmatched junction bases numbered 11, after V lost 5 bases and J lost 6 bases. In nucleotides, the CDR3 is TGCAGCGTTCAGACCGGGACAGGGCCCTTTCAGCCCCAGCATTTT. Amino acids: CSVQTGTGPFQPQHF. Full variable domain (remainder filled in from reference TRBV29-1 and TRBJ1-5): SAVISQKPSRDICQRGTSLTIQCQVDSQVTMMFWYRQQPGQSLTLIATANQGSEATYESGFVIDKFPISRPNLTFSTLTVSNMSPEDSSIYLCSVQTGTGPFQPQHFGDGTRLSIL.

The table lists this clonotype with many counts. This rearrangement joins TRBV29-1 to TRBJ2-5; 9 bases match TRBD2. CDR1 and CDR2 from the germline V gene are SQVTM and ANQGSEA. The CDR3 runs 14 residues. With V trimmed by 8 bases and J by 4 bases, 11 bases remained unmatched. The CDR3 is CSTSEAGGGETQYF. CDR3 coding DNA: TGCAGCACTTCAGAAGCGGGAGGAGGAGAGACCCAGTACTTC.

This clonotype was seen more than once but under ten times. A read error may be the cause here, since a much bigger clone is one base away. The chain employs TRBV28 and TRBJ1-2, with 7 nucleotides matching TRBD1. The CDR3 extends over 15 amino acids. Losses at the gene ends were 3 bases for V and 7 bases for J; bases not matched to a gene: 11. Germline values: CDR1 MDHEN, CDR2 SYDVKM. The CDR3 sequence is CASSFAGTDACGYTF. DNA for the CDR3: TGTGCCAGCAGTTTTGCAGGGACAGATGCCTGTGGCTACACCTTC.

Note on this clonotype: A single base separates this from a much larger clone, so it may be a read error. The chain links TRBV20-1 to TRBJ1-2, with TRBD1 matching over 10 bases. V dropped 6 bases and J dropped 4; count of bases not matched to a gene: 11. This CDR3 region has 15 residues. Germline V CDR1 and CDR2: DFQATT, SNEGSKA (reference sequence). CDR3 DNA: TGCAGTGCCCAATCCGGGACAGGGGTTGCCTATGGCTACACCTTC. Encoded protein: CSAQSGTGVAYGYTF.

The chain carries TRBV7-2 and TRBJ2-1; D gene ambiguous. With 1 base removed from V and 0 bases from J, the gap between germline ends came to 10 bases. Germline CDR1 reads SGHTA; CDR2 reads FQGNSA. This CDR3 has 16 amino acids. CDR3 sequence (DNA): TGTGCCAGCAGCTTAGGGTCGTCTTCCTCCTACAATGAGCAGTTCTTC. Its translation: CASSLGSSSSYNEQFF.

A word on this clonotype: A read error may produce the germline difference seen at one junction end. This sequence joins TRBV20-1 and TRBJ2-1; D ambiguous. The CDR3 runs to 14 residues. Germline V gene sequence: CDR1 DFQATT, CDR2 SNEGSKA (reference sequence). CDR3 loop: CSAPSARNYNGQFF. CDR3 nucleotides: TGCAGTGCTCCGAGCGCGCGCAATTACAATGGGCAGTTCTTC.

This clonotype was detected ten times or more. The chain links TRBV28 to TRBJ1-5; TRBD1 matches at 10 bases. The junction had 10 bases not matched to a gene; V was cut back by 8 bases and J by 6 bases. In germline, CDR1 is MDHEN, CDR2 SYDVKM. This CDR3 spans 15 amino acids. The CDR3 coding sequence is TGTGCCAGCGGGTCGGAGACAGGGGGCGGTCAGCCCCAGCATTTT. Protein product: CASGSETGGGQPQHF.

This clonotype has a count of ten or more. The rearrangement links TRBV29-1 to TRBJ2-1; no clear D gene. Per germline, CDR1 SQVTM and CDR2 ANQGSEA. CDR3 size: 11 residues. Between the trimmed V and J ends, which lost 7 bases and 6 bases, there was a span of 10 bases. CDR3: CSGTRRNEQFF. The CDR3 DNA follows: TGCAGCGGGACCCGACGCAATGAGCAGTTCTTC.

This clonotype showed up many times. This chain uses TRBV5-1 with TRBJ2-3; D gene uncertain. V shed 0 bases and J shed 1 base, with 9 bases lying between them. The CDR3 runs 15 residues. Germline V gene sequence: CDR1 SGHRS, CDR2 YFSETQ. The CDR3 DNA follows: TGCGCCAGCAGCTTGGGTAGCCGAGGCACAGATACGCAGTATTTT. This gives the protein CASSLGSRGTDTQYF.

The sample holds many counts of this clonotype. This chain uses TRBV10-2 with TRBJ2-3; D may match TRBD1 or TRBD2 (5 bases each). The germline V gene has CDR1 WSHSY and CDR2 SAAADI. Trimming removed 3 bases from V and 0 bases from J, with 19 bases in between. CDR3 length equals 18 residues. Written as DNA, the CDR3 is TGCGCCAGCAGTGAAGGGACGGCTAGCCTGTCTAGCACAGATACGCAGTATTTT. Amino acids: CASSEGTASLSSTDTQYF.

This clonotype was seen repeatedly, ten times or more. The chain recombines TRBV20-1 with TRBJ2-1; D call uncertain. V was clipped by 3 bases and J by 1 base, with 13 bases between them. Germline values: CDR1 DFQATT, CDR2 SNEGSKA (reference sequence). The CDR3 extends over 15 amino acids. CDR3 residues: CSASEENLSYNEQFF. The CDR3 DNA reads as TGCAGTGCTAGTGAGGAGAACCTATCCTACAATGAGCAGTTCTTC.

This clonotype was seen repeatedly, ten times or more. V usage is TRBV19 and J usage is TRBJ2-3; D perhaps matches TRBD1 (5 bases). The V gene's germline CDR1 is LNHDA and CDR2 SQIVND (reference sequence). CDR3 length: 16 amino acids. The ends were cut back, 0 bases at V and 3 bases at J, with 13 bases in the middle. The CDR3 loop is CASSIDHGRVTDTQYF. In DNA form, the CDR3 reads TGTGCCAGTAGTATAGATCACGGCAGGGTGACAGATACGCAGTATTTT.

This clonotype was recorded at least ten times. The J gene is TRBJ2-3, the V gene TRBV7-6; D gene ambiguous. Per the germline V gene, CDR1 is SGHVS and CDR2 is FNYEAQ. This CDR3 is built from 15 residues. V lost 1 base, J lost 1 base, and 9 bases lay in between. The CDR3: CASSLEHLGTDTQYF. In DNA, the CDR3 is TGTGCCAGCAGCTTAGAACATCTGGGCACAGATACGCAGTATTTT. Using reference TRBV7-6 and TRBJ2-3 for the parts outside the CDR3, the full variable domain is GAGVSQSPRYKVTKRGQDVALRCDPISGHVSLYWYRQALGQGPEFLTYFNYEAQQDKSGLPNDRFSAERPEGSISTLTIQRTEQRDSAMYRCASSLEHLGTDTQYFGPGTRLTVL.